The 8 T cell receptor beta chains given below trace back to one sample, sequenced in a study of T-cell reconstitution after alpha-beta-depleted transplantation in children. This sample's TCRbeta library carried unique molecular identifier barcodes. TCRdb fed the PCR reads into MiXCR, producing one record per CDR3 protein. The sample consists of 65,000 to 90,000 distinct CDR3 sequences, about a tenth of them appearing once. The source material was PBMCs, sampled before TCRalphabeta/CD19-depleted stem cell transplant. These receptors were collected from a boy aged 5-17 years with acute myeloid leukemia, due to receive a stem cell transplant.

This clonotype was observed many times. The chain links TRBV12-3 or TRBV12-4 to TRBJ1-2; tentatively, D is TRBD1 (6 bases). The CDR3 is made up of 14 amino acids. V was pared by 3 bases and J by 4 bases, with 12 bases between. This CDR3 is CASSFSGGSYGYTF. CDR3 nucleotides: TGTGCCAGCAGTTTTTCGGGGGGCAGCTATGGCTACACCTTC.

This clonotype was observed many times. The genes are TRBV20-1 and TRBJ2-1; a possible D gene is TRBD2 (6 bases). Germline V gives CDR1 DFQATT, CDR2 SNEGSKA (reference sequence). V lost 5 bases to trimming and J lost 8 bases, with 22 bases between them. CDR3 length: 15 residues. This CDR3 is CSARTPTGTPYEQFF. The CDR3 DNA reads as TGCAGTGCTCGAACCCCCACCGGGACTCCTTATGAGCAGTTCTTC.

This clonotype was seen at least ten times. The CDR3 region has the DNA TGTGCCAGCAGCCCGCAAGCTCCGGGTCGAGGAAGAGAGACCCAGTACTTC. It encodes CASSPQAPGRGRETQYF. This rearrangement joins TRBV6-2 or TRBV6-3 to TRBJ2-5; no reliable D call. The CDR3 sequence is 17 residues long. With 6 bases removed from V and 4 bases from J, the gap between germline ends came to 24 bases. Germline V gives CDR1 MNHEY, CDR2 SVGEGT.

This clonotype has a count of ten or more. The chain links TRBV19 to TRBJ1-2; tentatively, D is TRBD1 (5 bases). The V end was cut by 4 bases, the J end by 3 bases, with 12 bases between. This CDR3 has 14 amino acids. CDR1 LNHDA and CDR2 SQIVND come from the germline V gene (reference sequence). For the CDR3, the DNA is TGTGCCAGTAGTAGAACAGGAGACGACTATGGCTACACCTTC. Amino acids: CASSRTGDDYGYTF.

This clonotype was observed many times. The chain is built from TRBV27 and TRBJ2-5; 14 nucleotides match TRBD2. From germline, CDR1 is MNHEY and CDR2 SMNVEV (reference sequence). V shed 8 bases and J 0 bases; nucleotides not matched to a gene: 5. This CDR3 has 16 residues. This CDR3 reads CASQRTSGRYQETQYF. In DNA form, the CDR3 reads TGTGCCAGCCAACGGACTAGCGGGAGGTACCAAGAGACCCAGTACTTC.

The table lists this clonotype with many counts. The CDR3 DNA is TGCAGTGCTAGAGATCCATGGAGGAGCACAGATACGCAGTATTTT. Translated, it gives CSARDPWRSTDTQYF. This chain connects TRBV20-1 to TRBJ2-3; a weak D match, TRBD2 (5 bases). The CDR3 is 15 amino acids. Trimming took 0 bases from V and 0 from J, leaving 10 bases between them. CDR1 and CDR2 (germline): DFQATT, SNEGSKA (reference sequence).

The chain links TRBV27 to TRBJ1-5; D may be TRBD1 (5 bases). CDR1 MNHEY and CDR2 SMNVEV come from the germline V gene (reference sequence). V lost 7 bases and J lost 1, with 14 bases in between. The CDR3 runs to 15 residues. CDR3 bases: TGTGCCAGCACCACTCGAAGGGGAAGCAATCAGCCCCAGCATTTT. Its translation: CASTTRRGSNQPQHF.

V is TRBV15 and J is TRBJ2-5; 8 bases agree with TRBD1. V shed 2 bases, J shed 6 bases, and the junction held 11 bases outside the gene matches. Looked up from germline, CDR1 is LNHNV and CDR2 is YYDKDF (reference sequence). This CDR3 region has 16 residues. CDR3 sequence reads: CATSRTGTGKTKTQYF. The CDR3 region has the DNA TGTGCCACCAGCAGAACCGGGACAGGCAAAACGAAGACCCAGTACTTC.